The next 15 T cell receptor beta chains were all read from a single sample in a study of T-cell memory formation after mild COVID-19. A single record per CDR3 protein comes from TCRdb applying MiXCR to the 5' RACE reads. The data show around 300,000 distinct CDR3 sequences, approximately 8.4% seen once. The specimen sequenced was PBMCs or a T cell subset sorted from them (not recorded which). The receptors stem from a man younger than 35 who had mild COVID-19 (a few samples of this study predate the infection). Cell type and time point are not known.

This clonotype was observed many times. The chain uses TRBV5-1 and TRBJ2-7; 8 bases fit TRBD1. The V and J ends lost 5 bases and 6 bases, in that order; junction bases with no gene match: 16. CDR1 and CDR2 (germline): SGHRS, YFSETQ. This CDR3 contains 16 residues. DNA of the CDR3: TGCGCCAGCAGACAGGGGGTCCTCCCAAACTACTCCGAGCAGTACTTC. This sequence encodes CASRQGVLPNYSEQYF.

The chain joins TRBV21-1 to TRBJ2-5; the table's D call TRBD1 went unverified against the DNA. TRBV21-1 corresponds to a pseudogene. The CDR3 totals 18 residues. The CDR3 DNA follows: TGTGCCAGCAGCGCCTCCGGGACACACCATCTGTACCAAGAGACCCAGTACTTC. This gives the protein CASSASGTHHLYQETQYF.

In its sample, this clonotype was seen a few times. The chain uses TRBV12-3 or TRBV12-4 and TRBJ2-6; D is undetermined. The CDR3 contains 17 residues. With 0 bases removed from V and 0 bases from J, the gap between germline ends came to 9 bases. The CDR3 DNA reads TGTGCCAGCAGTTTAGCGGGATTCAGCTCTGGGGCCAACGTCCTGACTTTC. This gives the protein CASSLAGFSSGANVLTF.

The V gene is TRBV20-1, the J gene TRBJ2-3; tentatively, D is TRBD1 (6 bases). CDR3 length: 14 amino acids. Germline CDR1 reads DFQATT; CDR2 reads SNEGSKA (reference sequence). Trimming left V 6 bases short and J 2 bases short, with 15 bases between. CDR3 region: CSAVRQGTTDTQYF. The CDR3 bases are TGCAGTGCCGTCCGCCAGGGGACCACAGATACGCAGTATTTT.

The V call is TRBV9, the J call TRBJ2-1; 8 bases are a match to TRBD2. The V and J ends lost 5 bases and 4 bases, in that order; junction bases with no gene match: 8. Germline assignment: CDR1 SGDLS and CDR2 YYNGEE. This CDR3 has 15 amino acids. Written as DNA, the CDR3 is TGTGCCAGCAGAGCGGGACTAGGATATTACAATGAGCAGTTCTTC. It translates to CASRAGLGYYNEQFF. The variable domain in full, completed from reference TRBV9 and TRBJ2-1, reads DSGVTQTPKHLITATGQRVTLRCSPRSGDLSVYWYQQSLDQGLQFLIQYYNGEERAKGNILERFSAQQFPDLHSELNLSSLELGDSALYFCASRAGLGYYNEQFFGPGTRLTVL.

This clonotype was picked up one time. The chain is built from TRBV10-3 and TRBJ2-7; D might be TRBD1 (5 bases). V lost 7 bases to trimming and J lost 5 bases, with 18 bases between them. This CDR3 comprises 14 residues. Germline values: CDR1 ENHRY, CDR2 SYGVKD. CDR3 DNA: TGTGCCATCACCCCCGGGCAGGGTAGCCACGAGCAGTACTTC. It encodes CAITPGQGSHEQYF.

This clonotype was seen ten or more times. V usage is TRBV5-1 and J usage is TRBJ2-1, with TRBD2 as a possible D gene (6 bases). From germline, CDR1 is SGHRS and CDR2 YFSETQ. The CDR3 runs 12 residues. Deletions cut 6 bases from V and 8 bases from J, with 12 bases between. The CDR3: CASKYGSHEQFF. The CDR3 DNA reads TGCGCCAGCAAGTACGGGAGCCATGAGCAGTTCTTC.

The rearrangement links TRBV6-2 or TRBV6-3 to TRBJ1-5, with TRBD1 as a possible D gene (5 bases). This CDR3 is 16 amino acids long. In germline, CDR1 is MNHEY, CDR2 SVGEGT. V lost 5 bases to trimming and J lost 1 base, with 15 bases between them. The CDR3 reads CASSQIHGASNQPQHF. The CDR3 DNA reads TGTGCCAGCAGTCAGATACACGGGGCGAGCAATCAGCCCCAGCATTTT.

There are a few counts of this clonotype. The rearrangement uses TRBV4-3 and TRBJ2-1, with D possibly being TRBD2 (7 bases). CDR3 length: 15 residues. The V end was cut by 5 bases, the J end by 9 bases, with 20 bases between. Germline loops: CDR1 LGHNA, CDR2 YSLEER. The CDR3 coding sequence is TGCGCCAGCAGCAAAGGGTCCGGGGGGCGGTTTGAGCAGTTCTTC. As protein: CASSKGSGGRFEQFF.

This clonotype was picked up a small number of times. V usage is TRBV5-5 and J usage is TRBJ2-7, with D maybe TRBD2 (7 bases). Germline values: CDR1 SGHKS, CDR2 YYEKEE (reference sequence). V lost 5 bases and J lost 4, with 19 bases in between. The CDR3 sequence is 15 residues long. The CDR3 sequence is CASRRTGGDFYEQYV. In nucleotides, the CDR3 is TGTGCCAGCAGGCGGACGGGGGGCGATTTTTACGAGCAGTACGTC.

The chain is built from TRBV6-5 and TRBJ1-2, with D unclear. This CDR3 spans 14 amino acids. Germline V lookup: CDR1 MNHEY, CDR2 SVGAGI. The V and J ends lost 10 bases and 3 bases respectively, with 18 bases between them. The CDR3 DNA sequence: TGTGCCACTACTGACGGAACTACTTACTATGGCTACACCTTC. This sequence encodes CATTDGTTYYGYTF.

This clonotype was counted only a few times. The chain carries TRBV11-2 and TRBJ2-5, with 13 bases that match TRBD2. The CDR3 has 17 amino acids. CDR1 is SGHAT, CDR2 FQNNGV, per germline. The trim removed 3 bases at V and 1 base at J, leaving 5 bases unmatched. The CDR3 DNA follows: TGTGCCAGCAGCTTGGGGGGACTAGCGGGGTCCCAAGAGACCCAGTACTTC. Translating gives CASSLGGLAGSQETQYF.

This clonotype has more than one count but fewer than ten. The gene calls are TRBV12-3 or TRBV12-4 and TRBJ2-5; possibly TRBD1 or TRBD2 for D (6 bases each). Trimming shortened V by 5 bases and J by 5 bases, and 12 bases separated the two germline ends. The CDR3 has 13 residues. Written as DNA, the CDR3 is TGTGCCAGCAGTATCGGGGGCAGGGAGACCCAGTACTTC. Amino acid sequence: CASSIGGRETQYF.

V usage is TRBV3-1 and J usage is TRBJ2-3, with unresolved D. This CDR3 region has 15 residues. Trimming removed 4 bases at V and 0 bases at J, with 11 bases between. In germline, CDR1 is LGHDT, CDR2 YNNKEL (reference sequence). CDR3 nucleotides: TGTGCCAGCAGCCCTCGCAGCATCAGCACAGATACGCAGTATTTT. Protein: CASSPRSISTDTQYF.

The chain employs TRBV6-2 or TRBV6-3 and TRBJ2-5; 7 bases align to TRBD2. Trimming at V came to 7 bases and at J to 11 bases, leaving 10 bases not matched to a gene. The CDR3 has 12 amino acids. From germline, CDR1 is MNHEY and CDR2 SVGEGT. The CDR3 here is CASTTGGISQYF. The CDR3 bases are TGTGCCAGCACCACCGGGGGGATCTCTCAGTACTTC.